This TCR beta chain was sequenced for a study of shared T cell receptors in the human thymus. The CDR3 length is 13 residues. V was clipped by 4 bases and J by 0 bases, with 4 bases between them. Germline V CDR1 and CDR2: MNHEY, SVGAGI. Using immunoSEQ multiplex PCR, the repertoire was profiled, and TCRdb retains in-frame clones only, with some absent. The repertoire holds hundreds of thousands of clones, with about 84% as singletons. This sample also appeared in a second study, on human thymus T cells. Turning to that study: Corrective cardiac operations yielded the resected thymus tissue. Related research reported highly overlapping thymic repertoires among unrelated individuals.

The sequence derives from a boy under two years old with a congenital heart defect. Sequencing input: thymocytes. The J gene is TRBJ2-1, the V gene TRBV6-5; no reliable D call. The CDR3 bases are TGTGCCAGCAGTTCCCGCTCCTACAATGAGCAGTTCTTC. Protein product: CASSSRSYNEQFF.